This section outlines one T cell receptor (beta chain) sequence together with its context. The antigen it binds to is not known. No per-base quality is available; no much larger clone lies one base away. This sample is drawn from a study of control samples from healthy donors and cancer patients (dated by TCRdb to the early 2020s). Spanning cysteine to phenylalanine, the CDR3 consists of 13 amino acids. This entry keeps only the CDR3 DNA: 39 bases, framed from base 1. For this chain, trimming is 5 bases at the V end and 2 bases at the J end, and the number of junction bases without a gene match is 2. CDR1 and CDR2 were assigned from the germline V gene (reference sequence) as WNHNN and SYGVQD. Libraries came from the immunoSEQ multiplex PCR assay. TCRdb holds this immuneACCESS table with in-frame rearrangements only. Some clones are missing; in checked studies, unresolved V genes explain under half, and the rest has no known cause. The sample table lists approximately 100,000 clones, around 86% of them with a count of one. The top ten constitute around a fifth of the sample.

The chain uses TRBV10-1 and TRBJ1-2; 7 nucleotides in the junction match TRBD1. Source material: blood. This TCR was recovered from a man aged 30-40 years in good health. The DNA reads TGCGCCAGCAGTCCAGGGGGGAACTATGGCTACACCTTC. This translates into CASSPGGNYGYTF.